These 31 T cell receptor beta chains share one sample of origin, sequenced in a study of blood T cells in healthy people across ages. A J-beta primer mix and a sample-barcoded 5' primer were used in a second PCR of roughly 7 to 12 cycles. A single record per CDR3 protein comes from TCRdb applying MiXCR to the 5' RACE reads. The data show just over 800,000 distinct CDR3 sequences, around 62% seen once. The specimen was blood. All receptors derive from a man between 25 and 39 years old in good health.

The J gene is TRBJ2-5, the V gene TRBV27; D is uncertain. Trimming pared 3 bases from V and 4 bases from J, leaving 9 bases between. This CDR3 region has 13 residues. CDR1 MNHEY and CDR2 SMNVEV come from the germline V gene (reference sequence). CDR3 loop: CASSLFSTETQYF. CDR3 DNA: TGTGCCAGCAGTTTGTTTTCCACAGAGACCCAGTACTTC.

This clonotype was detected a few times. The rearrangement uses TRBV4-3 and TRBJ2-4; 8 bases match TRBD2. Germline V gives CDR1 LGHNA, CDR2 YSLEER. There are 16 residues in the CDR3. With V trimmed by 4 bases and J by 6 bases, 11 bases remained unmatched. The CDR3 protein is CASSPDERGRGNIQYF. As DNA, the CDR3 is TGCGCCAGCAGCCCAGACGAGCGGGGGCGGGGAAACATTCAGTACTTC.

The V and J genes are TRBV7-2 and TRBJ2-5; maybe TRBD1 (5 bases). The V gene's germline CDR1 is SGHTA and CDR2 FQGNSA. The germline V and J ends were trimmed by 0 bases and 5 bases, with 10 bases remaining between them. The CDR3 runs 14 residues. The CDR3 nucleotides read TGTGCCAGCAGCTTAGCACGGCAGGGTGAGACCCAGTACTTC. It codes for CASSLARQGETQYF. Variable domain in full (rest from reference TRBV7-2 and TRBJ2-5): GAGVSQSPSNKVTEKGKDVELRCDPISGHTALYWYRQSLGQGLEFLIYFQGNSAPDKSGLPSDRFSAERTGGSVSTLTIQRTQQEDSAVYLCASSLARQGETQYFGPGTRLLVL.

The genes are TRBV2 and TRBJ2-1; TRBD2 matches 7 bases. The CDR3 has 14 amino acids. From germline, CDR1 is SNHLY and CDR2 FYNNEI. V trimming: 6 bases; J trimming: 9 bases; junction bases outside the gene matches: 11. CDR3 amino acids: CASSPLASVTEQFF. Written as DNA, the CDR3 is TGTGCCAGCAGCCCACTAGCGTCTGTTACTGAGCAGTTCTTC.

This clonotype has a single count. The chain joins TRBV6-5 to TRBJ2-1; D not certain. V lost 2 bases and J lost 6, with 17 bases in between. Germline assignment: CDR1 MNHEY and CDR2 SVGAGI. The CDR3 loop spans 16 amino acids. CDR3 sequence: CASSYLRVTDSNEQFF. DNA of the CDR3: TGTGCCAGCAGTTACCTCCGGGTCACCGACTCCAATGAGCAGTTCTTC.

J is TRBJ2-7 and V is TRBV7-2, with a tentative D call TRBD2 (7 bases). Trimming took off 7 bases at V and 2 bases at J, with 12 bases between the two ends. Germline CDR1 SGHTA, CDR2 FQGNSA. CDR3 length: 13 residues. The DNA of the CDR3 is TGTGCCAGCACCCCGGGGGGCCCCTACGAGCAGTACTTC. Its translation is CASTPGGPYEQYF.

The chain couples TRBV29-1 to TRBJ2-1, with D perhaps TRBD2 (5 bases). In germline, CDR1 is SQVTM, CDR2 ANQGSEA. The CDR3 has 15 amino acids. The V end was cut by 4 bases, the J end by 0 bases, with 13 bases between. CDR3 nucleotides: TGCAGCGTTGTAGGACTTACTAGCTCCTACAATGAGCAGTTCTTC. As protein: CSVVGLTSSYNEQFF.

The rearrangement uses TRBV9 and TRBJ1-5; 7 nucleotides line up with TRBD1. V was clipped by 3 bases and J by 3 bases; unmatched bases: 3. Germline V gene data show CDR1 as SGDLS and CDR2 as YYNGEE. The CDR3 runs 14 residues. The CDR3 is CASSGGQHNQPQHF. CDR3 nucleotide sequence: TGTGCCAGCAGCGGGGGACAGCACAATCAGCCCCAGCATTTT.

This clonotype occurred many times. This chain links TRBV28 with TRBJ1-5; D perhaps matches TRBD1 (5 bases). The CDR3 runs 20 residues. Per the germline V gene, CDR1 is MDHEN and CDR2 is SYDVKM. The V end lost 5 bases, the J end lost 0 bases, and 26 bases lay between the germline ends. DNA for the CDR3: TGTGCCAGCAGTAGCGCCGAGGGTACGCTAGGGGAATATAGCAATCAGCCCCAGCATTTT. Encoded protein: CASSSAEGTLGEYSNQPQHF.

This clonotype showed up just a few times. The chain joins TRBV6-2 or TRBV6-3 to TRBJ2-7; a possible D gene is TRBD2 (6 bases). Trimming took off 8 bases at V and 3 bases at J, with 20 bases between the two ends. The CDR3 is 15 amino acids. Germline CDR1 is MNHEY and CDR2 is SVGEGT. The CDR3 loop reads CASRHDFPRGYEQYF. The CDR3 DNA reads TGTGCCAGCCGTCATGACTTTCCGCGGGGCTACGAGCAGTACTTC.

The sample holds one count of this clonotype. The chain employs TRBV9 and TRBJ2-1; 9 bases agree with TRBD2. In germline, CDR1 is SGDLS, CDR2 YYNGEE. V was pared by 0 bases and J by 0 bases, with 1 base of the junction left unmatched. The CDR3 is made up of 16 amino acids. The DNA for the CDR3 is TGTGCCAGCAGCGTAGGCGGGGGGGCCTCCTACAATGAGCAGTTCTTC. Residues: CASSVGGGASYNEQFF.

This chain connects TRBV5-1 to TRBJ2-1; 8 bases map to TRBD2. The ends lost 0 bases at V and 6 bases at J; junction bases unmatched: 8. The CDR3 has 16 amino acids. Germline CDR1 SGHRS, CDR2 YFSETQ. The CDR3 DNA follows: TGCGCCAGCAGCTTGGCCCCAGCGGGGGTTGGCAATGAGCAGTTCTTC. It codes for CASSLAPAGVGNEQFF.

This rearrangement joins TRBV20-1 to TRBJ2-5, with D unclear. The CDR3 contains 14 residues. CDR1 and CDR2 (germline): DFQATT, SNEGSKA (reference sequence). With 4 bases removed from V and 3 bases from J, the gap between germline ends came to 15 bases. The CDR3 protein is CSATTPHPEETQYF. The DNA for the CDR3 is TGCAGTGCTACTACACCGCATCCTGAAGAGACCCAGTACTTC.

The chain recombines TRBV6-6 with TRBJ2-3; D gene uncertain. Germline-derived CDR1 and CDR2 are MNHNY and SVGAGI (reference sequence). The CDR3 extends over 13 amino acids. V was trimmed by 11 bases and J by 1 base, leaving 13 bases between them. The CDR3 DNA is TGTGCCGGCATGAGGCTGGGCACAGATACGCAGTATTTT. Protein product: CAGMRLGTDTQYF.

The gene calls are TRBV29-1 and TRBJ1-2, with 9 bases lining up with TRBD1. V lost 5 bases to trimming and J lost 6 bases; unmatched junction nucleotides: 7. There are 13 residues in the CDR3. Per the germline V gene, CDR1 is SQVTM and CDR2 is ANQGSEA. CDR3 DNA: TGCAGCGTTCGCCGGGACAGGGCCGATGGCTACACCTTC. This codes for CSVRRDRADGYTF.

The V gene is TRBV20-1, the J gene TRBJ2-1; tentatively, D is TRBD2 (5 bases). This CDR3 has 14 residues. V was clipped by 0 bases and J by 9 bases, with 15 bases between them. The germline V gene encodes CDR1 DFQATT and CDR2 SNEGSKA (reference sequence). DNA of the CDR3: TGCAGTGCTAGAGATGTCACGGGGAAGAGTGAGCAGTTCTTC. Its translation is CSARDVTGKSEQFF.

The chain uses TRBV20-1 and TRBJ1-5; a possible D gene is TRBD1 (6 bases). The CDR3 covers 13 residues. CDR1 is DFQATT, CDR2 SNEGSKA, per germline (reference sequence). The DNA of the CDR3 is TGCAGCGCACGAGGGGGGACGGCTCAGCCCCAGCATTTT. It codes for CSARGGTAQPQHF.

A few counts support this clonotype. The chain joins TRBV7-2 to TRBJ1-2; no clear D gene. This CDR3 is built from 15 residues. The V and J ends lost 1 base and 4 bases respectively, with 13 bases between them. Germline CDR1 reads SGHTA; CDR2 reads FQGNSA. The DNA for the CDR3 is TGTGCCAGCAGCTTAGATCCTGGGTTTGCCTATGGCTACACCTTC. Its protein product is CASSLDPGFAYGYTF.

The chain employs TRBV25-1 and TRBJ1-1; D is unclear. Germline V gives CDR1 MGHDK, CDR2 SYGVNS. Between the trimmed V and J ends, which lost 8 bases and 1 base, there was a span of 8 bases. The CDR3 sequence is 12 residues long. CDR3 residues: CASREGNTEAFF. CDR3 nucleotides: TGTGCCAGCCGGGAGGGGAACACTGAAGCTTTCTTT.

The V gene is TRBV20-1, the J gene TRBJ2-5, with TRBD1 as a possible D gene (5 bases). This CDR3 comprises 14 residues. The V end lost 6 bases, the J end lost 2 bases, and 16 bases lay between the germline ends. From germline, CDR1 is DFQATT and CDR2 SNEGSKA (reference sequence). The CDR3 coding sequence is TGCAGTGCCATATGGGTGGGGCGGCAAGAGACCCAGTACTTC. This gives the protein CSAIWVGRQETQYF.

This clonotype was recorded a few times. The V call is TRBV12-3 or TRBV12-4, the J call TRBJ2-7; D unclear. The CDR3 runs 13 residues. The V end was cut by 4 bases, the J end by 2 bases, with 9 bases between. This CDR3 reads CASSSRATYEQYF. The CDR3, as DNA: TGTGCCAGCAGTTCAAGGGCCACCTACGAGCAGTACTTC.

V is TRBV7-2 and J is TRBJ2-4; no definite D call. Germline V gene data show CDR1 as SGHTA and CDR2 as FQGNSA. The CDR3 is made up of 15 amino acids. V lost 1 base, J lost 6 bases, and 13 bases lay in between. In nucleotides, the CDR3 is TGTGCCAGCAGCTTAGTATCTGGAGACGGAAACATTCAGTACTTC. Protein sequence: CASSLVSGDGNIQYF.

V and J are TRBV5-1 and TRBJ1-1; TRBD1 matches 7 bases. CDR3 length: 13 residues. V lost 1 base to trimming and J lost 7 bases; unmatched junction nucleotides: 4. Germline V gene data show CDR1 as SGHRS and CDR2 as YFSETQ. CDR3 in DNA: TGCGCCAGCAGCTTGAACAGGGGAGGTGAAGCTTTCTTT. This gives the protein CASSLNRGGEAFF.

V is TRBV14 and J is TRBJ2-1, with D hard to call. Trimming pared 2 bases from V and 9 bases from J, leaving 8 bases between. The CDR3 covers 12 residues. The germline V gene has CDR1 SGHDN and CDR2 FVKESK. The CDR3 DNA follows: TGTGCCAGCAGCCAAACAGCGATTGAGCAGTTCTTC. It encodes CASSQTAIEQFF.

The chain carries TRBV29-1 and TRBJ2-3; 10 bases match TRBD1. Germline CDR1 and CDR2: SQVTM and ANQGSEA. V was clipped by 5 bases and J by 4 bases; unmatched bases: 12. The CDR3 runs to 16 residues. The CDR3 is CSVRAPGQGFPDTQYF. CDR3 in DNA: TGCAGCGTTCGAGCCCCGGGACAGGGGTTCCCAGATACGCAGTATTTT.

The chain is built from TRBV28 and TRBJ1-1; D is ambiguous. CDR1 and CDR2 (germline): MDHEN, SYDVKM. V was pared by 3 bases and J by 0 bases, with 11 bases between. There are 15 residues in the CDR3. The CDR3 DNA reads as TGTGCCAGCAGTTTTCGCGGGAAAATGAACACTGAAGCTTTCTTT. Translation: CASSFRGKMNTEAFF.

This clonotype was found a few times. The V and J genes are TRBV4-2 and TRBJ2-3; 8 positions agree with TRBD2. The junction had 6 bases not matched to a gene; V was cut back by 4 bases and J by 6 bases. The CDR3 consists of 14 residues. The V gene's germline CDR1 is LGHNA and CDR2 YNFKEQ. The CDR3 DNA reads as TGTGCCAGCAGCCGATCGGGGGGGCAGGATACGCAGTATTTT. Amino acids: CASSRSGGQDTQYF.

This chain uses TRBV10-3 with TRBJ2-1; D is unresolved. Looked up from germline, CDR1 is ENHRY and CDR2 is SYGVKD. V lost 1 base to trimming and J lost 3 bases, with 4 bases between them. CDR3 length: 13 amino acids. The CDR3 is CAISEFNYNEQFF. CDR3 DNA sequence: TGTGCCATCAGTGAGTTCAACTACAATGAGCAGTTCTTC.

The chain joins TRBV27 to TRBJ2-4; TRBD1 might be the D (5 bases). The germline V and J ends were trimmed by 8 bases and 13 bases, with 18 bases remaining between them. CDR1 and CDR2 from the germline V gene are MNHEY and SMNVEV (reference sequence). The CDR3 covers 12 residues. The CDR3: CASLGTGREQYF. The DNA of the CDR3 is TGTGCCAGCCTCGGTACAGGTCGAGAGCAGTACTTC.

This clonotype has just a few counts. V is TRBV28 and J is TRBJ2-4, with 7 bases identical to TRBD1. The better agreement between TRBJ2-7 and the DNA end casts doubt on the J call. Germline V gene sequence: CDR1 MDHEN, CDR2 SYDVKM. This CDR3 has 15 amino acids. This CDR3 is CASSSTPRGPHEQYF. The DNA of the CDR3 is TGTGCCAGCAGTTCAACACCTAGGGGGCCCCACGAGCAGTACTTC.

This sequence joins TRBV28 and TRBJ2-7, with TRBD1 matching over 7 bases. Germline CDR1 reads MDHEN; CDR2 reads SYDVKM. This CDR3 has 15 residues. V shed 4 bases and J 6 bases; nucleotides not matched to a gene: 12. The CDR3 nucleotides read TGTGCCAGCAGTTCCTCTCAGCGGACAGGCGGCGAGCAGTACTTC. Amino acids: CASSSSQRTGGEQYF.